This TCR beta chain was captured in a study of OX40 agonist ivuxolimab in advanced cancers. Study-level findings and limits: CD4+ T cells averaged fewer expanded clones than CD8+ T cells. CD4+ and CD8+ T cells in blood underwent clonal expansion by week 6 at 0.1 to 3.0 mg/kg.

Notes on this clone: Its antigen is undetermined.

Here immunoSEQ multiplex PCR was the method, and the copy in TCRdb shows in-frame clones only, minus some. The sample has fewer than 80,000 clones, about 91% seen once; the top ten hold around 0.5%. This TCR was recovered from an adult with an advanced solid tumor such as melanoma, head and neck, liver or kidney cancer. Sequenced here: CD4+ or CD8+ T cells sorted from blood, sampled in a trial of the OX40 agonist ivuxolimab.

The CDR3 DNA reads as TGTGCCAGTAGTAAGAGGGAAACAAGACGGGATCAGCCCCAGCATTTT. It yields the protein CASSKRETRRDQPQHF. J is TRBJ1-5 and V is TRBV19, with unresolved D. The CDR3 extends over 16 amino acids. Trimming removed 4 bases at V and 5 bases at J, with 18 bases between. The germline CDR1 and CDR2 sequences are LNHDA and SQIVND (reference sequence). The entire variable domain, with the rest obtained from reference TRBV19 and TRBJ1-5, is as follows: DGGITQSPKYLFRKEGQNVTLSCEQNLNHDAMYWYRQDPGQGLRLIYYSQIVNDFQKGDIAEGYSVSREKKESFPLTVTSAQKNPTAFYLCASSKRETRRDQPQHFGDGTRLSIL.